The rows below give T cell receptor beta chains drawn from one sample of a study of T cell responses to AZD1222 COVID-19 vaccine. Sequenced by immunoSEQ multiplex PCR; TCRdb stores in-frame clones only, minus some. The sample has 100,000 to 110,000 clones, about nine tenths seen once. The input for sequencing was peripheral blood, taken on day 0 of AZD1222 vaccination. The receptors stem from an adult in good health. The CDR3 runs from the conserved cysteine through the conserved F or W. Each record gives: V gene, D gene, clone size, J gene, CDR3 DNA, CDR3 protein. D genes are given only for firm matches. Not every row has a clone size; where given, it reads once, few, many or a size class.

v_call: TRBV5-5; d_call: TRBD2; clone_size: .; j_call: TRBJ2-7; cdr3_nt: TGTGCCAGCAGCTTGAGTGTGGGACTAGCGGCTACCTACGAGCAGTACTTC; cdr3_aa: CASSLSVGLAATYEQYF
v_call: TRBV19; d_call: TRBD2; clone_size: once; j_call: TRBJ2-3; cdr3_nt: TGTGCCAGTAGTGCTGGGACTAGCGGGAGTGTAGATACGCAGTATTTT; cdr3_aa: CASSAGTSGSVDTQYF
v_call: TRBV5-4; d_call: TRBD2; clone_size: once; j_call: TRBJ2-5; cdr3_nt: TGTGCCAGCAGCTTGCCTTTAGCGGGAGAAAGAGAGACCCAGTACTTC; cdr3_aa: CASSLPLAGERETQYF
v_call: TRBV5-1; d_call: TRBD2; clone_size: .; j_call: TRBJ2-4; cdr3_nt: TGCGCCAGCAGTCCTGCGGGAGCATCCAAAAACATTCAGTACTTC; cdr3_aa: CASSPAGASKNIQYF
v_call: TRBV13; d_call: TRBD1; clone_size: .; j_call: TRBJ1-1; cdr3_nt: TGTGCCAGCAGCTTTACAGGGGAGACTGAAGCTTTCTTT; cdr3_aa: CASSFTGETEAFF
v_call: TRBV2; d_call: TRBD1; clone_size: .; j_call: TRBJ1-4; cdr3_nt: TGTGCCAGCAGGGCGACAGGGCGAGGTGAAAAACTGTTTTTT; cdr3_aa: CASRATGRGEKLFF
v_call: TRBV6-5; d_call: .; clone_size: once; j_call: TRBJ2-3; cdr3_nt: TGTGCCAGCAAGGCGAAAAGCACAGATACGCAGTATTTT; cdr3_aa: CASKAKSTDTQYF
v_call: TRBV6-5; d_call: .; clone_size: .; j_call: TRBJ1-6; cdr3_nt: TGTGCCAGCAGTATGGTACATAATTCACCCCTCCACTTT; cdr3_aa: CASSMVHNSPLHF
v_call: TRBV25-1; d_call: .; clone_size: .; j_call: TRBJ2-7; cdr3_nt: TGTGCCAGCAGTGACCAGCGGAGGGGGAACTACGAGCAGTACTTC; cdr3_aa: CASSDQRRGNYEQYF
v_call: TRBV7-9; d_call: TRBD2; clone_size: .; j_call: TRBJ2-5; cdr3_nt: TGTGCCAGCAGCTTAGCAATAGCGGGAGTTGGTCAAGAGACCCAGTACTTC; cdr3_aa: CASSLAIAGVGQETQYF
v_call: TRBV7-3; d_call: .; clone_size: .; j_call: TRBJ1-6; cdr3_nt: TGTGCCAGCAGCTTTCGACCAGACGGAAATTCACCCCTCCACTTT; cdr3_aa: CASSFRPDGNSPLHF
v_call: TRBV6-1; d_call: TRBD2; clone_size: .; j_call: TRBJ2-5; cdr3_nt: TGTGCCAGCAGTGAAAGGACTAGCGATGTGGGGACCCAGTACTTC; cdr3_aa: CASSERTSDVGTQYF
v_call: TRBV2; d_call: TRBD1; clone_size: few; j_call: TRBJ1-5; cdr3_nt: TGTGCCAGCAGAGAGGGACAGGGGGCCTATCAGCCCCAGCATTTT; cdr3_aa: CASREGQGAYQPQHF
v_call: TRBV5-4; d_call: .; clone_size: .; j_call: TRBJ2-7; cdr3_nt: TGTGCCAGCAGCCCGACGGCGCCCTTATCCTACGAGCAGTACTTC; cdr3_aa: CASSPTAPLSYEQYF
v_call: TRBV5-6; d_call: .; clone_size: .; j_call: TRBJ1-6; cdr3_nt: TGTGCCAGCCACCTGGGGGGTTATAATTCACCCCTCCACTTT; cdr3_aa: CASHLGGYNSPLHF
v_call: TRBV7-8; d_call: .; clone_size: .; j_call: TRBJ1-1; cdr3_nt: TGTGCCAGCAGCTTAGAGAACACTGAAGCTTTCTTT; cdr3_aa: CASSLENTEAFF
v_call: TRBV2; d_call: .; clone_size: .; j_call: TRBJ1-6; cdr3_nt: TGTGCCAGCGCGGGACAACATAATTCACCCCTCCACTTT; cdr3_aa: CASAGQHNSPLHF
v_call: TRBV28; d_call: TRBD2; clone_size: .; j_call: TRBJ2-3; cdr3_nt: TGTGCCAGCAGTCCCTTTTTAGCGGGAGGTTCCGATACGCAGTATTTT; cdr3_aa: CASSPFLAGGSDTQYF
v_call: TRBV18; d_call: .; clone_size: .; j_call: TRBJ2-3; cdr3_nt: TGTGCCAGCTCGCCCTCCACAGATAACACGCAGTATTTT; cdr3_aa: CASSPSTDNTQYF
v_call: TRBV7-9; d_call: .; clone_size: once; j_call: TRBJ2-5; cdr3_nt: TGTGCCAGCCGCGGGACGGTGGGGGGCCAAGAGACCCAGTACTTC; cdr3_aa: CASRGTVGGQETQYF
v_call: TRBV19; d_call: TRBD1; clone_size: .; j_call: TRBJ1-2; cdr3_nt: TGTGCCAGTAGTCCAATGACAGGGAACTATGGCTACACCTTC; cdr3_aa: CASSPMTGNYGYTF
v_call: TRBV4-2; d_call: TRBD2; clone_size: .; j_call: TRBJ2-7; cdr3_nt: TGTGCCAGCAGCCAAGAGACTAGCGGGAGTTCCTACGAGCAGTACTTC; cdr3_aa: CASSQETSGSSYEQYF